The 10 T cell receptor beta chains given below trace back to one sample, sequenced in a study of cytomegalovirus exposure and HLA in healthy donors. The PCR used 60 Vbeta and 13 Jbeta primers. TCRdb's table, derived via immunoSEQ multiplex PCR, lists solely in-frame clones and lacks some. This table holds about 150,000 clones, less than 85% found once. The sample consisted of PBMCs. Every receptor here comes from a woman in her 50s in good health and CMV-seropositive.

V and J are TRBV5-4 and TRBJ2-7; 9 bases are shared with TRBD1. Losses at the gene ends were 3 bases for V and 3 bases for J; bases not matched to a gene: 4. This CDR3 region has 14 residues. The V gene's germline CDR1 is SGHNT and CDR2 YYREEE (reference sequence). CDR3 sequence (DNA): TGTGCCAGCAGCTGGGGACAGGGAGACTACGAGCAGTACTTC. The encoded protein is CASSWGQGDYEQYF.

The V gene is TRBV13, the J gene TRBJ1-1; 9 bases are shared with TRBD1. CDR1 is PRHDT, CDR2 FYEKMQ, per germline (reference sequence). CDR3 length: 17 residues. Germline trimming cut 4 bases from V and 1 base from J; bases unmatched to any gene: 10. The CDR3 sequence: CASSSPGTGKTNTEAFF. CDR3 bases: TGTGCCAGCAGCTCCCCCGGGACAGGGAAGACGAACACTGAAGCTTTCTTT.

The chain employs TRBV7-2 and TRBJ1-2; tentatively, D is TRBD1 (5 bases). Germline loops: CDR1 SGHTA, CDR2 FQGNSA. V gave up 1 base and J gave up 5 bases, with 11 bases separating them. The CDR3 runs to 14 residues. The CDR3 spells CASSLDLRGYGYTF. Written as DNA, the CDR3 is TGTGCCAGCAGCTTAGATCTCCGGGGGTATGGCTACACCTTC.

The V gene is TRBV7-8, the J gene TRBJ2-3; a possible D gene is TRBD2 (5 bases). Per the germline V gene, CDR1 is SGHVS and CDR2 is FQNEAQ. Trimming shortened V by 2 bases and J by 0 bases, and 12 bases separated the two germline ends. This CDR3 has 16 residues. The DNA for the CDR3 is TGTGCCAGCAGCTTACCGGCGGGTACTAGCACAGATACGCAGTATTTT. It is translated as CASSLPAGTSTDTQYF.

The chain links TRBV25-1 to TRBJ1-6, with a weak D call TRBD1 (5 bases). The germline V and J ends were trimmed by 4 bases and 7 bases, with 14 bases remaining between them. The CDR3 sequence is 15 residues long. Germline CDR1 is MGHDK and CDR2 is SYGVNS. CDR3 nucleotide sequence: TGTGCCAGCAGTGGGTCCCGGGGGAGGAATTCACCCCTCCACTTT. The encoded protein is CASSGSRGRNSPLHF. Full variable domain (remainder filled in from reference TRBV25-1 and TRBJ1-6): EADIYQTPRYLVIGTGKKITLECSQTMGHDKMYWYQQDPGMELHLIHYSYGVNSTEKGDLSSESTVSRIRTEHFPLTLESARPSHTSQYLCASSGSRGRNSPLHFGNGTRLTVT.

This chain links TRBV27 with TRBJ2-3; no clear D. Germline lookup yields CDR1 MNHEY and CDR2 SMNVEV (reference sequence). CDR3 length: 14 amino acids. Trimming pared 4 bases from V and 2 bases from J, leaving 10 bases between. In DNA form, the CDR3 reads TGTGCCAGCAGTTACGTCAGATCCACAGATACGCAGTATTTT. It translates to CASSYVRSTDTQYF.

The V and J genes are TRBV4-1 and TRBJ1-1; D is undetermined. The CDR3 spans 16 residues. Trimming left V 1 base short and J 4 bases short, with 16 bases between. Germline CDR1 reads MGHRA; CDR2 reads YSYEKL. The chain's CDR3 is CASSQGFGPTGTEAFF. The CDR3 DNA reads TGCGCCAGCAGCCAAGGTTTTGGTCCGACGGGCACTGAAGCTTTCTTT.

The table lists this clone with a few counts. The chain couples TRBV6-5 to TRBJ2-1; 8 positions agree with TRBD1. Germline loops: CDR1 MNHEY, CDR2 SVGAGI. The CDR3 sequence is 14 residues long. V gave up 5 bases and J gave up 6 bases; unmatched junction bases: 6. CDR3 coding DNA: TGTGCCAGCAGTCCCGGGACAGGACGCAATGAGCAGTTCTTC. Translated, it gives CASSPGTGRNEQFF.

The rearrangement links TRBV11-2 to TRBJ2-2, with TRBD1 identical over 7 bases. This CDR3 is 15 amino acids long. CDR1 is SGHAT and CDR2 is FQNNGV in the germline V gene. V gave up 4 bases and J gave up 3 bases; unmatched junction bases: 5. DNA for the CDR3: TGTGCCAGCAGCTCTCGGGACAGTTACACCGGGGAGCTGTTTTTT. This translates into CASSSRDSYTGELFF.

The chain links TRBV5-1 to TRBJ2-3; 9 nucleotides match TRBD1. CDR3 length: 22 amino acids. The junction had 24 bases not matched to a gene; V was cut back by 0 bases and J by 4 bases. Germline V gene data show CDR1 as SGHRS and CDR2 as YFSETQ. The CDR3 nucleotides are TGCGCCAGCAGCTTGGTAAGCCCGGGACAGGGAAGGGGGAGAAGGATCGCAGATACGCAGTATTTT. This codes for CASSLVSPGQGRGRRIADTQYF.